At least ten counts were recorded for the clone carrying this TCR beta chain. Its antigen is unidentified. This sample is drawn from a study of regulatory T cells in long-lasting Graves disease. General observations from the study: When disease was persistent, TRBV28, TRBJ1-2 and TRBJ2-5 were the favored segments.

The TCR beta library used iRepertoire HTBI primers with Arm-PCR amplification of CDR3. Each CDR3 protein is one row after TCRdb ran MiXCR on the multiplex PCR reads. This table has roughly 410,000 distinct CDR3 sequences, around 16% appearing once. CDR1 and CDR2 from the germline V gene are SGHAT and FQNNGV. Trimming pared 0 bases from V and 7 bases from J, leaving 3 bases between. The CDR3 has 12 amino acids. Documented time point: newly diagnosed GD, antithyroid drugs for less than 3 months. The TCR library was prepared using RNA isolated from PBMCs. This sample also belongs to another study, concerning T cells in Graves' hyperthyroidism and ophthalmopathy.

The chain combines TRBV11-2 with TRBJ2-2; D unresolved. The clonotype originates from a woman in her thirties or forties with Graves disease. This material consisted of peripheral blood mononuclear cells (PBMCs), taken at new diagnosis, from a patient treated with antithyroid drugs. The CDR3 here is CASSLEVGELFF. DNA of the CDR3: TGTGCCAGCAGCTTAGAGGTCGGGGAGCTGTTTTTT.